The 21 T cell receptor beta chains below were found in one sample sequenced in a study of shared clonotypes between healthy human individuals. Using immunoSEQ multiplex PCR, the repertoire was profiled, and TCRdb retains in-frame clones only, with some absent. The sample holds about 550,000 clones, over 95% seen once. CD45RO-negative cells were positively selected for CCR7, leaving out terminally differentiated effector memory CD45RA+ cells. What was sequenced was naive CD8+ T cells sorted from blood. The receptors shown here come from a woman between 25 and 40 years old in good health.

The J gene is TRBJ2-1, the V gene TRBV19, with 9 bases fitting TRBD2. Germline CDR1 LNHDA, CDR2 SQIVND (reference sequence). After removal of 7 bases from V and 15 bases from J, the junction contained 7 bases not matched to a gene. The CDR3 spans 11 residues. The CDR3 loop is CASTTGTSLFF. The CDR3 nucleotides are TGTGCCAGTACTACCGGGACTAGCCTGTTCTTC.

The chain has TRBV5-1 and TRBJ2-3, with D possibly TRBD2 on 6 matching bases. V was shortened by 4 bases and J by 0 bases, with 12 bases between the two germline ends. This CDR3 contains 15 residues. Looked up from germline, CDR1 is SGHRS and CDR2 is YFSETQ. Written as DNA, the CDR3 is TGCGCCAGCAGCCCCACTAGCCAAAGCACAGATACGCAGTATTTT. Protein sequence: CASSPTSQSTDTQYF.

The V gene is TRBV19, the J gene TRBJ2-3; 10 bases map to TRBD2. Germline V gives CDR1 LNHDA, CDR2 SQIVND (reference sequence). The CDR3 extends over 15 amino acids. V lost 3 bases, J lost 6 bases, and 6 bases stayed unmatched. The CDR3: CASSITSGKLDTQYF. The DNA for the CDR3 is TGTGCCAGTAGTATTACTAGCGGGAAATTGGATACGCAGTATTTT.

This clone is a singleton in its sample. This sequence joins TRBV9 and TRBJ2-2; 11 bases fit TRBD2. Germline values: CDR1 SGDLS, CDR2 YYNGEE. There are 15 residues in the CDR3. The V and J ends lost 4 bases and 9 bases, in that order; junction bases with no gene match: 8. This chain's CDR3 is CASSLRTSGSRELFF. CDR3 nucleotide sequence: TGTGCCAGCAGCCTTCGGACTAGCGGGTCCCGGGAGCTGTTTTTT. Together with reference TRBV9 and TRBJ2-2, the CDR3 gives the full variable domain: DSGVTQTPKHLITATGQRVTLRCSPRSGDLSVYWYQQSLDQGLQFLIQYYNGEERAKGNILERFSAQQFPDLHSELNLSSLELGDSALYFCASSLRTSGSRELFFGEGSRLTVL.

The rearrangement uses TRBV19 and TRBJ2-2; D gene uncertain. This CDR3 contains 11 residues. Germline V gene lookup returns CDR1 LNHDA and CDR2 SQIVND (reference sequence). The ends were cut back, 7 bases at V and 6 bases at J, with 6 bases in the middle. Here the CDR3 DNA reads TGTGCCAGTATCGGGTCCGGGGAGCTGTTTTTT. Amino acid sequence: CASIGSGELFF.

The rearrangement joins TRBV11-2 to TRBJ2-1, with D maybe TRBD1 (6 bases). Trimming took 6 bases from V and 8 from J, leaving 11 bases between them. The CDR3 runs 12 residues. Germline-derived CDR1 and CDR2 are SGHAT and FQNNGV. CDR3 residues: CASRQGEDEQFF. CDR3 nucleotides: TGTGCCAGCAGACAGGGAGAGGATGAGCAGTTCTTC.

CDR3: CASSDRIPDTQYF. The CDR3 DNA sequence: TGTGCCAGCAGTGACAGGATTCCAGATACGCAGTATTTT. The chain has TRBV28 and TRBJ2-3; perhaps TRBD1 as D (6 bases). V lost 5 bases, J lost 4 bases, and 10 bases lay in between. Germline V lookup: CDR1 MDHEN, CDR2 SYDVKM. This CDR3 spans 13 amino acids.

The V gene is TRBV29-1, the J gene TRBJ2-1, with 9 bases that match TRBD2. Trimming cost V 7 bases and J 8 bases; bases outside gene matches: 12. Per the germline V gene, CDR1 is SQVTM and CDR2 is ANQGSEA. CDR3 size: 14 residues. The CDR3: CSALPDSGSYEQFF. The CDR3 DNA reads TGCAGCGCACTCCCGGATAGCGGGAGTTATGAGCAGTTCTTC.

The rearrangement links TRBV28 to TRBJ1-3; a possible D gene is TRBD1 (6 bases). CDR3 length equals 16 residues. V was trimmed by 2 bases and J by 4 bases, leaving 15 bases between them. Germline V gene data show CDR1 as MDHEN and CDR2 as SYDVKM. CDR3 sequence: CASSLVGTPKGNTIYF. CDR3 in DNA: TGTGCCAGCAGTTTAGTGGGGACACCTAAGGGAAACACCATATATTTT.

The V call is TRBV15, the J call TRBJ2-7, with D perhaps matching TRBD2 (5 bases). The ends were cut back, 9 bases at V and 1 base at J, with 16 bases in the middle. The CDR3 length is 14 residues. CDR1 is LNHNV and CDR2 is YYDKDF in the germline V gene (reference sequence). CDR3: CATGSGEISYEQYF. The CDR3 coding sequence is TGTGCCACGGGAAGCGGAGAGATTTCCTACGAGCAGTACTTC. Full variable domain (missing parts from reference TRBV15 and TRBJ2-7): DAMVIQNPRYQVTQFGKPVTLSCSQTLNHNVMYWYQQKSSQAPKLLFHYYDKDFNNEADTPDNFQSRRPNTSFCFLDIRSPGLGDTAMYLCATGSGEISYEQYFGPGTRLTVT.

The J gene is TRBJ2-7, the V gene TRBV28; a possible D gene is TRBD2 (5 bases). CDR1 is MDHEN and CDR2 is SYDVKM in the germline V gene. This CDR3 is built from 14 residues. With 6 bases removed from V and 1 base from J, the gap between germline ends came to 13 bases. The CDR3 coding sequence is TGTGCCAGCAGACGGGGTCCCCCGTCCTACGAGCAGTACTTC. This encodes CASRRGPPSYEQYF.

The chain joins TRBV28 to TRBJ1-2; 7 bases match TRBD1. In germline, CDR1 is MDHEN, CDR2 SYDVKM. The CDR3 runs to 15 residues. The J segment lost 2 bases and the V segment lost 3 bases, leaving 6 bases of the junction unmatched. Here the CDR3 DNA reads TGTGCCAGCAGTTTGCACAGGGGAGCAAACTATGGCTACACCTTC. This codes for CASSLHRGANYGYTF.

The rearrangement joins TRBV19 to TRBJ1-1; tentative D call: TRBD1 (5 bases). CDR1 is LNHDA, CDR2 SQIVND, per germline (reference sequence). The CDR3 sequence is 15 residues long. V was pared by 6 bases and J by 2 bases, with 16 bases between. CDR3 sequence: CASRSRQTVNTEAFF. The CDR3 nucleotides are TGTGCCAGTAGGTCAAGACAGACGGTTAACACTGAAGCTTTCTTT.

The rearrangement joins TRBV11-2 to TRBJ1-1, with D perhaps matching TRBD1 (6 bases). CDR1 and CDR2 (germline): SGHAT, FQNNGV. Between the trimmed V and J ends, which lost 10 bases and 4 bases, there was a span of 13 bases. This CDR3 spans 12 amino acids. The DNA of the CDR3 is TGTGCCATCCTTACAGGGAGCACTGAAGCTTTCTTT. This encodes CAILTGSTEAFF. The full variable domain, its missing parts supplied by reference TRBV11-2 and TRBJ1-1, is EAGVAQSPRYKIIEKRQSVAFWCNPISGHATLYWYQQILGQGPKLLIQFQNNGVVDDSQLPKDRFSAERLKGVDSTLKIQPAKLEDSAVYLCAILTGSTEAFFGQGTRLTVV.

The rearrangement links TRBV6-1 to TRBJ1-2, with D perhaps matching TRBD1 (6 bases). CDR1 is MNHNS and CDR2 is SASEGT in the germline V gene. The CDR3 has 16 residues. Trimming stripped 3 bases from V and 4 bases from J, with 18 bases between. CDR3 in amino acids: CASSDELRGTTYGYTF. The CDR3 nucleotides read TGTGCCAGCAGTGATGAGTTGCGGGGGACAACCTATGGCTACACCTTC.

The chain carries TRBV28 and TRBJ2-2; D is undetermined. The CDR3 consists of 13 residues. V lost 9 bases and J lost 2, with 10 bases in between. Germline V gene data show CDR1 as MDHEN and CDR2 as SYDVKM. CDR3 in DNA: TGTGCCAGTCGACACCTTAACACCGGGGAGCTGTTTTTT. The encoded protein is CASRHLNTGELFF.

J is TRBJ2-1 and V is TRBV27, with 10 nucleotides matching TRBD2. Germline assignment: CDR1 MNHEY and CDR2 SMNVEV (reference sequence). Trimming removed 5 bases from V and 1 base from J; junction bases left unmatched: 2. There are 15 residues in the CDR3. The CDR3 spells CASSLSGRSYNEQFF. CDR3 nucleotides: TGTGCCAGCAGTCTTAGCGGGAGGTCCTACAATGAGCAGTTCTTC.

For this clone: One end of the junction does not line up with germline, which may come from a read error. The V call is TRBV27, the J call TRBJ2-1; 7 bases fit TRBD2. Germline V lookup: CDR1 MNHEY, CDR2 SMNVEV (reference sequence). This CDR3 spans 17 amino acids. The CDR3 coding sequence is TGTGCCAGCAGTATATCCTCCTCTAGCGGTAGGTGGCCTGAGCAGTTCTTC. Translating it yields CASSISSSSGRWPEQFF.

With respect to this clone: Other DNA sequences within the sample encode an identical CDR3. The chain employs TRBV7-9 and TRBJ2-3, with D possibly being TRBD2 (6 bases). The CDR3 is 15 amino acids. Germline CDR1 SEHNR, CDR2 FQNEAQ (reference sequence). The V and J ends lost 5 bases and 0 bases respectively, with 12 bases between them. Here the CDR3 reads CASSPPGLSTDTQYF. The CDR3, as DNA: TGTGCCAGCAGCCCCCCGGGACTGAGCACAGATACGCAGTATTTT.

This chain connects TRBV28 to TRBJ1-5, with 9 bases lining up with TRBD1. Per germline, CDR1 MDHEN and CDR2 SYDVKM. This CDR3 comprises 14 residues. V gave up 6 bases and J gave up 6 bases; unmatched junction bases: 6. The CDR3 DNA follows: TGTGCCAGCAGCCGGGGACAGGGCGGTCAGCCCCAGCATTTT. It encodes CASSRGQGGQPQHF. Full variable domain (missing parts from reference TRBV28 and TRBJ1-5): DVKVTQSSRYLVKRTGEKVFLECVQDMDHENMFWYRQDPGLGLRLIYFSYDVKMKEKGDIPEGYSVSREKKERFSLILESASTNQTSMYLCASSRGQGGQPQHFGDGTRLSIL.

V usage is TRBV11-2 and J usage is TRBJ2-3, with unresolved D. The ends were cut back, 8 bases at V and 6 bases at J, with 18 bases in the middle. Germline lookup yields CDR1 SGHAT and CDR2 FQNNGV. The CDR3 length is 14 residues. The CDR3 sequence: CASGSGVLGDTQYF. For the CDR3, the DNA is TGTGCCAGCGGAAGTGGCGTCCTCGGGGATACGCAGTATTTT.